This T cell receptor beta chain is from a study of blood T cell repertoires in COVID-19. Assay: immunoSEQ multiplex PCR; the TCRdb copy retains only in-frame clones and omits some. The data hold around 330,000 clones, with approximately 86% observed a single time. This clone was seen a handful of times. Those enrolled, adults aged roughly 18 to 90 years, came from about two dozen US areas. Participants' own reports of clinical history determined their cohort assignment. Before being deemed recovered, Cohort 3 donors had two negative PCRs, clearance, or symptom resolution. The CDR3 has 15 residues. Germline CDR1 reads SGHVS; CDR2 reads FQNEAQ. Trimming left V 0 bases short and J 2 bases short, with 10 bases between.

The V gene is TRBV7-8, the J gene TRBJ1-2; D unresolved. This clonotype originated in a woman younger than 30 who had recovered from COVID-19. Sequencing was done on a sample of PBMCs or T cells enriched from blood (not recorded which). CDR3 region: CASSLARQANYGYTF. CDR3 sequence (DNA): TGTGCCAGCAGCTTAGCGCGTCAGGCAAACTATGGCTACACCTTC.